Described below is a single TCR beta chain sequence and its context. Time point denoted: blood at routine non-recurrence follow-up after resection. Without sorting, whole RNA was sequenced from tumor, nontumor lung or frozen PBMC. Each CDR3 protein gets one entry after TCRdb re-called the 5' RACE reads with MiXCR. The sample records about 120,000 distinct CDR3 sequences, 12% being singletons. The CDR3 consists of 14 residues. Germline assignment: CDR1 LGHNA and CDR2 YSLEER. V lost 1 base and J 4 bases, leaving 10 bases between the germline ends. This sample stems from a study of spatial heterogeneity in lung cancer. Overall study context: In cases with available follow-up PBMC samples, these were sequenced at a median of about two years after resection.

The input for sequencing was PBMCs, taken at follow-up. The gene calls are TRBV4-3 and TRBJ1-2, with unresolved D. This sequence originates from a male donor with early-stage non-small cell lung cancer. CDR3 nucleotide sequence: TGCGCCAGCAGCCAAGCCTTATTAAGCTATGGCTACACCTTC. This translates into CASSQALLSYGYTF.